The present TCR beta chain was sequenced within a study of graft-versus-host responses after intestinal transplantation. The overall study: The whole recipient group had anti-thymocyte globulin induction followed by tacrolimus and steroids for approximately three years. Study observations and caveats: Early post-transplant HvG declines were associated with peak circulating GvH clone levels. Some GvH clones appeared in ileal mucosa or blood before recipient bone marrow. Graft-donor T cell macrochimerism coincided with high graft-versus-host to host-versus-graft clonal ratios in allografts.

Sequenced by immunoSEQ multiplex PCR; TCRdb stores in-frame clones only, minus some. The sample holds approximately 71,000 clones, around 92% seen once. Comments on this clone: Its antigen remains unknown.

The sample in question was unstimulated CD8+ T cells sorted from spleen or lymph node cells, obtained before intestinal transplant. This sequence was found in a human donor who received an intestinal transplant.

The CDR3: CASSVRQGFNEKLFF. CDR3 DNA: TGTGCCAGCAGCGTAAGACAGGGTTTTAATGAAAAACTGTTTTTT. The V call is TRBV7-8, the J call TRBJ1-4; 7 bases fit TRBD1. Germline CDR1 SGHVS, CDR2 FQNEAQ. The CDR3 extends over 15 amino acids. V was pared by 5 bases and J by 4 bases, with 7 bases of the junction left unmatched.